The 25 T cell receptor beta chains in this list originate from one sample, sequenced in a study of T cells after yellow fever vaccination. TCRdb fed the 5' RACE reads into MiXCR, producing one record per CDR3 protein. Altogether some 300,000 distinct CDR3 sequences are present, 7.5% to 9% being singletons, with the ten largest covering 3% to 3.5%. Here the sequenced sample was CD4+ T cells sorted from PBMCs, taken 5 days after the yellow fever booster vaccination. All receptors derive from a man between 18 and 35 years old who received the YFV17D yellow fever vaccine.

The J gene is TRBJ2-2, the V gene TRBV4-1; D not resolved. Germline CDR1 is MGHRA and CDR2 is YSYEKL. Trimming took 2 bases from V and 6 from J, leaving 7 bases between them. This CDR3 region has 13 residues. The DNA of the CDR3 is TGCGCCAGCAGCCAAAGGTGGGCCGGGGAGCTGTTTTTT. Encoded protein: CASSQRWAGELFF.

This clonotype was counted once. This chain connects TRBV11-2 to TRBJ1-1; 10 positions match TRBD1. The CDR3 runs to 17 residues. V gave up 4 bases and J gave up 4 bases; unmatched junction bases: 12. The germline CDR1 and CDR2 sequences are SGHAT and FQNNGV. This CDR3 is CASSYYRTGGTATEAFF. In DNA, the CDR3 is TGTGCCAGCAGCTACTACAGGACAGGGGGTACGGCCACTGAAGCTTTCTTT.

This clonotype appeared a few times. The chain has TRBV7-2 and TRBJ2-1, with no clear D. Germline V gives CDR1 SGHTA, CDR2 FQGNSA. The CDR3 covers 15 residues. Trimming took 6 bases from V and 3 from J, leaving 15 bases between them. The CDR3 loop reads CASRRNPLFYNEQFF. In DNA, the CDR3 is TGTGCCAGCAGAAGGAACCCCTTGTTCTACAATGAGCAGTTCTTC.

The genes are TRBV5-1 and TRBJ2-6; TRBD2 aligns across 7 bases. The trim removed 6 bases at V and 2 bases at J, leaving 5 bases unmatched. The CDR3 covers 15 residues. Germline CDR1 and CDR2: SGHRS and YFSETQ. The CDR3 loop reads CASTLGGAGANVLTF. The CDR3 DNA is TGCGCCAGCACCCTGGGAGGGGCTGGGGCCAACGTCCTGACTTTC. The whole variable domain, filled in from reference TRBV5-1 and TRBJ2-6, reads KAGVTQTPRYLIKTRGQQVTLSCSPISGHRSVSWYQQTPGQGLQFLFEYFSETQRNKGNFPGRFSGRQFSNSRSEMNVSTLELGDSALYLCASTLGGAGANVLTFGAGSRLTVL.

This clonotype showed up just a few times. The chain employs TRBV2 and TRBJ1-1; the D is unclear. Germline loops: CDR1 SNHLY, CDR2 FYNNEI. This CDR3 is 15 amino acids long. V dropped 5 bases and J dropped 0 bases, with 13 bases sitting between them. In DNA form, the CDR3 reads TGTGCCAGCAGTAACTACGGGAGGGTGAACACTGAAGCTTTCTTT. This gives the protein CASSNYGRVNTEAFF. The full variable domain, rest sourced from reference TRBV2 and TRBJ1-1, is EPEVTQTPSHQVTQMGQEVILRCVPISNHLYFYWYRQILGQKVEFLVSFYNNEISEKSEIFDDQFSVERPDGSNFTLKIRSTKLEDSAMYFCASSNYGRVNTEAFFGQGTRLTVV.

This clonotype has only a few counts. V usage is TRBV5-1 and J usage is TRBJ2-5; 7 bases are shared with TRBD2. This CDR3 comprises 15 residues. V lost 1 base to trimming and J lost 2 bases; unmatched junction nucleotides: 5. Germline assignment: CDR1 SGHRS and CDR2 YFSETQ. CDR3 sequence: CASSLISGEQETQYF. The CDR3 nucleotides are TGCGCCAGCAGCTTGATCAGCGGGGAACAAGAGACCCAGTACTTC.

The J gene is TRBJ1-1, the V gene TRBV12-3 or TRBV12-4; 10 bases are a match to TRBD1. The V and J ends lost 2 bases and 4 bases, in that order; junction bases with no gene match: 4. CDR3 length: 15 amino acids. The CDR3 here is CASSLRTGGGTEAFF. CDR3 sequence (DNA): TGTGCCAGCAGTTTAAGGACAGGGGGGGGCACTGAAGCTTTCTTT.

The chain links TRBV18 to TRBJ2-7; D might be TRBD2 (5 bases). Trimming pared 2 bases from V and 3 bases from J, leaving 8 bases between. Germline loops: CDR1 KGHSH, CDR2 LQKENI. The CDR3 spans 13 residues. CDR3 protein: CASSPGRDYEQYV. In DNA form, the CDR3 reads TGTGCCAGCTCACCAGGGAGAGACTACGAGCAGTACGTC.

The rearrangement uses TRBV5-1 and TRBJ2-5; 13 nucleotides line up with TRBD2. This CDR3 contains 16 residues. Losses at the gene ends were 3 bases for V and 4 bases for J; bases not matched to a gene: 6. Germline V lookup: CDR1 SGHRS, CDR2 YFSETQ. The chain's CDR3 is CASSSRTSGGGETQYF. The CDR3 nucleotides are TGCGCCAGCAGCTCTAGGACTAGCGGGGGTGGAGAGACCCAGTACTTC.

This clonotype was seen repeatedly, ten times or more. The gene calls are TRBV7-8 and TRBJ2-1, with 16 positions matching TRBD2. The CDR3 sequence is 18 residues long. CDR1 is SGHVS and CDR2 is FQNEAQ in the germline V gene. With 5 bases clipped from V and 2 bases from J, the junction kept 6 bases outside the gene matches. DNA for the CDR3: TGTGCCAGCAGCAAGGGACTAGCGGGGGGGCCCCCCTACAATGAGCAGTTCTTC. Protein: CASSKGLAGGPPYNEQFF.

This clonotype was observed many times. The chain joins TRBV2 to TRBJ1-2; 9 bases are shared with TRBD1. Germline V CDR1 and CDR2: SNHLY, FYNNEI. The CDR3 covers 13 residues. V was clipped by 4 bases and J by 5 bases; unmatched bases: 2. The CDR3 sequence is CASSVTGGYGYTF. The CDR3 nucleotides are TGTGCCAGCAGTGTGACAGGGGGGTATGGCTACACCTTC.

This clonotype has ten or more counts. V is TRBV20-1 and J is TRBJ2-4; perhaps TRBD1 as D (6 bases). The germline V gene encodes CDR1 DFQATT and CDR2 SNEGSKA (reference sequence). The CDR3 has 16 residues. V was cut by 0 bases and J by 0 bases, with 12 bases left in between. The CDR3 here is CSARDLGALAKNIQYF. The CDR3 nucleotides are TGCAGTGCTAGAGATTTGGGGGCCCTAGCCAAAAACATTCAGTACTTC.

This clonotype turned up a few times. The gene calls are TRBV15 and TRBJ2-2; D is ambiguous. Trimming stripped 1 base from V and 3 bases from J, with 6 bases between. Germline CDR1 is LNHNV and CDR2 is YYDKDF (reference sequence). The CDR3 is 14 amino acids. This CDR3 reads CATSRVADTGELFF. Here the CDR3 DNA reads TGTGCCACCAGCAGAGTCGCTGACACCGGGGAGCTGTTTTTT.

There are many counts of this clonotype. The chain uses TRBV5-1 and TRBJ1-1; 7 bases agree with TRBD1. The CDR3 loop spans 13 amino acids. CDR1 and CDR2 from the germline V gene are SGHRS and YFSETQ. Trimming took 7 bases from V and 8 from J; bases not matched to a gene: 11. CDR3: CASGEGQTSEAFF. CDR3 DNA sequence: TGCGCCAGCGGGGAGGGACAGACTTCCGAAGCTTTCTTT.

This rearrangement joins TRBV5-6 to TRBJ2-3; the D is unclear. Germline CDR1 reads SGHDT; CDR2 reads YYEEEE. V was shortened by 5 bases and J by 6 bases, with 10 bases between the two germline ends. The CDR3 has 12 residues. The DNA of the CDR3 is TGTGCCAGCAGGCGGACCTCGGATACGCAGTATTTT. Its translation: CASRRTSDTQYF.

The table lists this clonotype with many counts. The chain uses TRBV7-3 and TRBJ2-1, with 11 positions matching TRBD2. V was pared by 4 bases and J by 0 bases, with 8 bases of the junction left unmatched. Germline CDR1 is SGHTA and CDR2 is FQGTGA. The CDR3 covers 18 residues. The CDR3 nucleotides are TGTGCCAGCAGCTCGTTAGGGACTAGCGGTTCCTCCTACAATGAGCAGTTCTTC. Its protein is CASSSLGTSGSSYNEQFF.

This chain joins TRBV6-6 and TRBJ1-5, with 10 bases aligning to TRBD1. The J segment lost 7 bases and the V segment lost 6 bases, leaving 6 bases of the junction unmatched. CDR1 is MNHNY, CDR2 SVGAGI, per germline (reference sequence). The CDR3 length is 14 residues. The CDR3 spells CASRGGQGGQPQHF. The DNA of the CDR3 is TGTGCCAGCAGAGGAGGACAGGGGGGGCAGCCCCAGCATTTT.

This clonotype has only a few counts. The chain joins TRBV10-3 to TRBJ2-2; possibly TRBD2 for D (5 bases). CDR3 length: 14 residues. Between the trimmed V and J ends, which lost 10 bases and 0 bases, there was a span of 12 bases. Germline assignment: CDR1 ENHRY and CDR2 SYGVKD. The CDR3 nucleotides are TGTGCCACCGAGGACTCGGCGAACACCGGGGAGCTGTTTTTT. This encodes CATEDSANTGELFF.

The table lists this clonotype with a few counts. The chain recombines TRBV30 with TRBJ2-7, with D possibly matching TRBD1 (6 bases). Looked up from germline, CDR1 is GTSNPN and CDR2 is SVGIG (reference sequence). V was cut by 5 bases and J by 3 bases, with 14 bases left in between. The CDR3 is 13 amino acids. The CDR3 sequence: CAWAKQTGYEQYF. The DNA of the CDR3 is TGTGCCTGGGCTAAACAGACAGGCTACGAGCAGTACTTC.

The J gene is TRBJ2-7, the V gene TRBV10-3; D is possibly TRBD1 (5 bases). The CDR3 extends over 12 amino acids. Trimming removed 5 bases from V and 2 bases from J, with 7 bases in between. Germline CDR1 ENHRY, CDR2 SYGVKD. The DNA of the CDR3 is TGTGCCATCAGTCAGGGCCCCTACGAGCAGTACGTC. Its translation: CAISQGPYEQYV.

Only a few counts were recorded for this clonotype. The chain joins TRBV6-1 to TRBJ1-4; 7 bases are a match to TRBD1. V was clipped by 6 bases and J by 6 bases; unmatched bases: 4. Germline V lookup: CDR1 MNHNS, CDR2 SASEGT. The CDR3 extends over 13 amino acids. The CDR3 bases are TGTGCCAGCAGGACAGGGCACGATGAAAAACTGTTTTTT. Translation: CASRTGHDEKLFF.

Many counts were recorded for this clonotype. The chain has TRBV4-3 and TRBJ1-4; tentative D call: TRBD1 (5 bases). This CDR3 contains 17 residues. Per the germline V gene, CDR1 is LGHNA and CDR2 is YSLEER. V was cut by 4 bases and J by 3 bases, with 18 bases left in between. As DNA, the CDR3 is TGCGCCAGCAGCCCCGGTCCCCCCGGGGGTCCTAATGAAAAACTGTTTTTT. Its translation: CASSPGPPGGPNEKLFF.

This clonotype was counted at least ten times. This chain joins TRBV10-3 and TRBJ1-6; D is ambiguous. CDR1 is ENHRY, CDR2 SYGVKD, per germline. Trimming took off 2 bases at V and 6 bases at J, with 2 bases between the two ends. The length of the CDR3 is 12 residues. CDR3 sequence reads: CAISEPNSPLHF. As DNA, the CDR3 is TGTGCCATCAGTGAGCCTAATTCACCCCTCCACTTT.

This clonotype occurred many times. This chain links TRBV3-1 with TRBJ2-5; D possibly corresponds to TRBD1 (6 bases). Trimming left V 4 bases short and J 4 bases short, with 16 bases between. This CDR3 contains 15 residues. The germline V gene has CDR1 LGHDT and CDR2 YNNKEL (reference sequence). Here the CDR3 DNA reads TGTGCCAGCAGCCTTTGGACAGCGACGGGAGAGACCCAGTACTTC. Amino acids: CASSLWTATGETQYF.

J is TRBJ1-1 and V is TRBV20-1; maybe TRBD1 (6 bases). CDR3 length: 15 amino acids. CDR1 is DFQATT, CDR2 SNEGSKA, per germline (reference sequence). V was clipped by 5 bases and J by 3 bases, with 19 bases between them. CDR3 in DNA: TGCAGTGCTCCGATTTTAGGGGGACCTTACACTGAAGCTTTCTTT. Encoded protein: CSAPILGGPYTEAFF.